This is a list of T cell receptor beta chains from one sample in a study of cytomegalovirus exposure and HLA in healthy donors. The protocol was immunoSEQ multiplex PCR, while the TCRdb copy is restricted to in-frame clones and leaves out a portion. The table includes about 130,000 clones, about 85% detected once. The sequencing sample was made of PBMCs. The receptor source for this set is a boy aged 10-17 years in good health and CMV-seronegative. Both conserved end residues are trimmed from each CDR3. For some rows the clone size is stated as once, few or many, or as a class when expanded; others skip it.

>TRBJ1-6|TRBV19|once
ASSMGQGNSPLH
>TRBJ2-7|TRBV7-9|.
ASSLAQEVEQY
>TRBJ2-3|TRBV5-1|.
ASSPISTDTQY
>TRBJ2-7|TRBV28|.
ASSRPGQGVSEQY
>TRBJ2-7|TRBV7-2|.
ASSSPGGSYEQY
>TRBJ1-5|TRBV27|.
ASSLGSNQPQH
>TRBJ2-5|TRBV18|.
ASSPDRGWETQY
>TRBJ1-2|TRBV19|.
ASSLGQGYGYT
>TRBJ1-1|TRBV6-5|few
ASRLRHTEAF
>TRBJ2-2|TRBV6-4|.
ASSRTRVNTGELF
>TRBJ2-2|TRBV5-1|.
ASSFGTGKPNTGELF
>TRBJ1-1|TRBV6-5|.
ASSYSWGMNTEAF
>TRBJ2-1|TRBV7-3|.
ASSPIAGGGNEQF
>TRBJ1-5|TRBV9|.
ASSVGGGSQPQH
>TRBJ2-1|TRBV4-2|.
ASAQGPGRDYYNEQF
>TRBJ1-1|TRBV6-5|.
ASTSQGKVTEAF
>TRBJ1-5|TRBV7-9|.
ASSADSRNDQH
>TRBJ1-4|TRBV28|.
ASSPQGLGTSEKLF
>TRBJ1-1|TRBV5-4|few
ASSLALSGATEAF
>TRBJ2-7|TRBV2|.
ASSRGQGYEQY
>TRBJ1-1|TRBV7-2|.
ASSLGPAGGGTEAF
>TRBJ2-7|TRBV9|.
ASSPGGASYEQY
>TRBJ1-4|TRBV13|.
ASSLGGDNEKLF
>TRBJ2-7|TRBV2|.
ASSDSSGSSYEQY
>TRBJ2-7|TRBV7-2|.
ASSLDNRGYEQY
>TRBJ2-2|TRBV9|.
ASSEGLEPNPGSGELF
>TRBJ2-5|TRBV30|.
AWSEASGSETQY
>TRBJ1-2|TRBV10-3|.
AISEGVHYGYT
>TRBJ1-1|TRBV12-5|.
ASGSGQGNTEAF
>TRBJ2-3|TRBV7-3|once
ASSLRAGTDTQY
>TRBJ1-1|TRBV4-3|.
ASSQGKTENTEAF
>TRBJ2-7|TRBV19|.
ASSMDSVDEQY
>TRBJ1-3|TRBV6-5|.
ASRGTAGNTIY
>TRBJ1-4|TRBV5-3|.
ARSGRPGLVRGRPNEKLF
>TRBJ2-1|TRBV5-6|.
ASSLEGLLEQF
>TRBJ1-2|TRBV30|.
ACLDRDNNYGYT
>TRBJ2-7|TRBV7-2|.
ASSLDGETYEQY
>TRBJ1-1|TRBV6-5|.
ASSRTRNTEAF
>TRBJ2-7|TRBV5-4|few
ASKTGLASREQY
>TRBJ2-7|TRBV18|.
ASSPQQGSFEQY
>TRBJ2-2|TRBV9|.
ASSDGTSGSRVTGELF
>TRBJ2-2|TRBV4-3|.
ASSQALLAGGPTGELF
>TRBJ1-2|TRBV7-9|.
ASSLGTGGSNYGYT
>TRBJ2-5|TRBV7-8|once
ASSIDQGRSGTQY
>TRBJ1-2|TRBV4-1|.
AGRTDHYGYT
>TRBJ2-5|TRBV5-6|.
ASRVGAETQY
>TRBJ1-4|TRBV5-4|.
ASSLSEGPNEKLF
>TRBJ2-1|TRBV21-1|few
ASSMRLHNEQF
>TRBJ2-5|TRBV7-3|.
ASSFLPGAGETQY
>TRBJ2-3|TRBV9|.
ASSARGDGTDTQY
>TRBJ1-1|TRBV5-1|.
ASSFPAGMNTEAF
>TRBJ2-3|TRBV13|.
ASSLGSYTQY
>TRBJ1-1|TRBV7-9|.
ASSPPTVSNTEAF
>TRBJ2-7|TRBV29-1|once
SVVETYEQY
>TRBJ1-2|TRBV6-1|.
AGTVTLSGGYT
>TRBJ2-1|TRBV7-2|.
ASRATSGRVHDEQF